This TCR beta chain comes out of a study of blood T cell repertoires in COVID-19. Study overall: Sites in the United States, Italy and Spain provided acute and convalescent COVID-19 samples. From T cells, B-cell-depleted T cells, or PBMCs came the material, which was cDNA or gDNA.

There are 12 residues in the CDR3. Seattle's cohort entered during active infection and was followed longitudinally. TCRdb's table, derived via immunoSEQ multiplex PCR, lists solely in-frame clones and lacks some. The data show about 230,000 clones, 85% to 90% seen once. The chain uses TRBV1 and TRBJ2-7; the table's D call TRBD1 went unverified against the DNA. TRBV1 is annotated as a pseudogene. Sequencing was done on a sample of peripheral blood. This TCR was sampled from a man aged 50 to 59 with COVID-19, enrolled during active disease. For the CDR3, the DNA is TGCACCAGCAGCCCTCAGGGATACGAGCAGTACTTC. As protein: CTSSPQGYEQYF.